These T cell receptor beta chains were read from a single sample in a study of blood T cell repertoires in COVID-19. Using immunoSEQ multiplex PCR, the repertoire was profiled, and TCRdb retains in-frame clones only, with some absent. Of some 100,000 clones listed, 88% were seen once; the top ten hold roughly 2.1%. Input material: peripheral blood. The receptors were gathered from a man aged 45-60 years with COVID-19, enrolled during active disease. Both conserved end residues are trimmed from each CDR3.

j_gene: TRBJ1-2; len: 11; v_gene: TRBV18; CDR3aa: ASSPGQAGGYT
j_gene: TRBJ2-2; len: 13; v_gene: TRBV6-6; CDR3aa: ASRLGQGITGELF
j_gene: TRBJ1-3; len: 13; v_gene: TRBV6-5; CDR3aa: ASRDGTGSGNTIY
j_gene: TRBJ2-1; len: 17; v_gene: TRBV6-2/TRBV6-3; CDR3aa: ASNPLRQIKTSGGDEQF
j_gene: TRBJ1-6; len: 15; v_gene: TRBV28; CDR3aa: ASSSTGVSSYNSPLH
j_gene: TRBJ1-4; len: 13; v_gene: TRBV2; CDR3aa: ASVAQGATNEKLF
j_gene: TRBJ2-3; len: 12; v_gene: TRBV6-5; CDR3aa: ASREGLAEGTQY
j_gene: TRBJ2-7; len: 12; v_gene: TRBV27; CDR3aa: ASSSRQGNYEQY
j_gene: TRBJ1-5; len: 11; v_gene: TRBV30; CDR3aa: AWSWQDNQPQH
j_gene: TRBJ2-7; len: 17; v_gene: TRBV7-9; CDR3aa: ASSFFGLAGSKISYEQY
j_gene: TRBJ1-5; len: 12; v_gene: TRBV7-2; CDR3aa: ASSFFRGNQPQH
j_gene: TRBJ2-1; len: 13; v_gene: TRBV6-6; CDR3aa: ASSNGWGGFDEQF
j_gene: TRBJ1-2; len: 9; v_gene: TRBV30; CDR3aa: AWDQGYGYT
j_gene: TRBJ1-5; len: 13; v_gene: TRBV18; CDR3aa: ASSAQGQANQPQH
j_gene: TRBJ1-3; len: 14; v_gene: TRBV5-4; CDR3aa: ASSFFGTFEGNTIY
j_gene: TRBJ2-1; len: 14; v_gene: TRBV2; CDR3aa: ASSERGLSSYNEQF
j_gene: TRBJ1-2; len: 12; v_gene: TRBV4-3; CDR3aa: ASSQDLWGQGYT